These 18 T cell receptor beta chains were sequenced from one sample in a study of T cell responses to AZD1222 COVID-19 vaccine (dated by TCRdb to about 2021). Library method: the immunoSEQ multiplex PCR assay. As stored in TCRdb, this immuneACCESS dataset retains in-frame rearrangements with V and J assigned. A fraction of the clones does not appear; measured against another copy, unresolved V genes explain less than half of the discrepancy, and the remainder lacks a known reason. Across this sample there are fewer than 150,000 clones, with approximately 90% seen only once. Together, the top ten hold around 10% of the sample. Explained via the paper, the time point label denotes: about 28 days (+/-7) after the second vaccine dose. The sample consisted of peripheral blood, taken 28 days after the second AZD1222 dose. These receptors were collected from an adult who received the AZD1222 COVID-19 vaccine.

CDR3 amino acids: CASSRPRDRGGNTEAFF. The CDR3 DNA reads as TGTGCCAGCAGTCGTCCTCGGGACAGAGGGGGGAACACTGAAGCTTTCTTT. The J gene is TRBJ1-1, the V gene TRBV6-6; TRBD1 agrees at 7 bases. This CDR3 contains 17 residues. The ends lost 5 bases at V and 1 base at J; junction bases unmatched: 13. CDR1 and CDR2 from the germline V gene are MNHNY and SVGAGI (reference sequence).

The genes are TRBV7-9 and TRBJ2-5, with 7 nucleotides matching TRBD1. Germline-derived CDR1 and CDR2 are SEHNR and FQNEAQ (reference sequence). The ends lost 5 bases at V and 2 bases at J; junction bases unmatched: 11. This CDR3 contains 16 residues. The CDR3 loop is CASSPEGAVGQETQYF. CDR3 sequence (DNA): TGTGCCAGCAGCCCAGAGGGGGCAGTGGGGCAAGAGACCCAGTACTTC.

This chain links TRBV11-2 with TRBJ2-3, with D uncertain. V shed 0 bases and J shed 3 bases, with 16 bases lying between them. CDR1 is SGHAT and CDR2 is FQNNGV in the germline V gene. The CDR3 extends over 17 amino acids. CDR3 in DNA: TGTGCCAGCAGCTTAGAGGGTTGGTATCCTGGGACAGATACGCAGTATTTT. This sequence encodes CASSLEGWYPGTDTQYF.

The chain is built from TRBV9 and TRBJ1-1; possible D gene TRBD1, 6 bases. There are 13 residues in the CDR3. Germline V lookup: CDR1 SGDLS, CDR2 YYNGEE. Deletions cut 4 bases from V and 4 bases from J, with 11 bases between. CDR3 amino acids: CASSPRGGTEAFF. The DNA of the CDR3 is TGTGCCAGCAGCCCCAGGGGAGGCACTGAAGCTTTCTTT.

The DNA of the CDR3 is TGTGCCAGCAGTGAAAACGGGGGCGCAGCAGATACGCAGTATTTT. The encoded protein is CASSENGGAADTQYF. The chain employs TRBV6-1 and TRBJ2-3; perhaps D is TRBD1 or TRBD2 (6 bases each). V lost 2 bases to trimming and J lost 4 bases, with 13 bases between them. This CDR3 comprises 15 residues. Per the germline V gene, CDR1 is MNHNS and CDR2 is SASEGT.

V is TRBV12-3 or TRBV12-4 and J is TRBJ1-5; no firm D call. V lost 4 bases, J lost 0 bases, and 4 bases lay in between. The CDR3 is made up of 13 amino acids. The CDR3 loop is CASSSLSNQPQHF. The CDR3 nucleotides read TGTGCCAGCAGTTCTCTTAGCAATCAGCCCCAGCATTTT.

The J gene is TRBJ1-5, the V gene TRBV19; D might be TRBD1 (6 bases). V was shortened by 0 bases and J by 3 bases, with 9 bases between the two germline ends. This CDR3 is 15 amino acids long. Germline lookup yields CDR1 LNHDA and CDR2 SQIVND (reference sequence). The CDR3 sequence is CASSIEGQLNQPQHF. Written as DNA, the CDR3 is TGTGCCAGTAGTATAGAGGGACAACTCAATCAGCCCCAGCATTTT.

J is TRBJ2-1 and V is TRBV6-5; D is ambiguous. The V gene lost 8 bases and the J gene lost 1 base, with 12 bases spanning the gap. The germline gives CDR1 MNHEY, CDR2 SVGAGI. The CDR3 has 14 amino acids. CDR3 protein: CASAELGSYNEQFF. The CDR3 coding sequence is TGTGCCAGCGCCGAACTCGGTTCCTACAATGAGCAGTTCTTC.

The gene calls are TRBV27 and TRBJ1-5; 11 positions match TRBD1. The trim removed 5 bases at V and 6 bases at J, leaving 9 bases unmatched. The CDR3 consists of 16 residues. The germline V gene has CDR1 MNHEY and CDR2 SMNVEV (reference sequence). The CDR3 bases are TGTGCCAGCAGTCCAGGGACAGGGGGTCGTGGTCAGCCCCAGCATTTT. It is translated as CASSPGTGGRGQPQHF.

The genes are TRBV5-8 and TRBJ2-1, with unresolved D. V was pared by 2 bases and J by 7 bases, with 16 bases between. This CDR3 comprises 15 residues. Germline V gene data show CDR1 as SGHTS and CDR2 as YDEGEE. For the CDR3, the DNA is TGTGCCAGCAGCTTAGAAAGACCCGGGCGGAATGAGCAGTTCTTC. This codes for CASSLERPGRNEQFF.

This rearrangement joins TRBV7-9 to TRBJ2-1; no clear D gene. Trimming left V 7 bases short and J 4 bases short, with 11 bases between. The CDR3 loop spans 13 amino acids. Germline loops: CDR1 SEHNR, CDR2 FQNEAQ (reference sequence). The CDR3 DNA is TGTGCCAGCACCTACGTTCGGTACAATGAGCAGTTCTTC. It encodes CASTYVRYNEQFF.

The rearrangement links TRBV2 to TRBJ1-5, with a possible D match to TRBD1 (5 bases). Trimming left V 4 bases short and J 2 bases short, with 12 bases between. The CDR3 is made up of 15 amino acids. Germline V gene sequence: CDR1 SNHLY, CDR2 FYNNEI. CDR3 nucleotides: TGTGCCAGCAGTGTTGGGGGAATTGGCAATCAGCCCCAGCATTTT. It is translated as CASSVGGIGNQPQHF.

This clone was observed once. The V call is TRBV28, the J call TRBJ2-5, with 8 nucleotides matching TRBD1. This CDR3 spans 15 amino acids. V shed 5 bases, J shed 1 base, and the junction held 6 bases outside the gene matches. The germline V gene has CDR1 MDHEN and CDR2 SYDVKM. In nucleotides, the CDR3 is TGTGCCAGCAGTCCCCGGACAGGGTCCCAAGAGACCCAGTACTTC. It translates to CASSPRTGSQETQYF.

The chain combines TRBV2 with TRBJ2-3, with a tentative D call TRBD2 (7 bases). Germline CDR1 is SNHLY and CDR2 is FYNNEI. V gave up 7 bases and J gave up 5 bases, with 19 bases separating them. The CDR3 spans 15 residues. The CDR3 DNA follows: TGTGCCAGCACCCTCGGGGGGAGGGGGATAGATACGCAGTATTTT. It specifies CASTLGGRGIDTQYF.

V usage is TRBV29-1 and J usage is TRBJ2-2, with 7 bases lining up with TRBD2. There are 12 residues in the CDR3. The J segment lost 7 bases and the V segment lost 6 bases, leaving 5 bases of the junction unmatched. Germline CDR1 SQVTM, CDR2 ANQGSEA. Here the CDR3 reads CSVGTTFGELFF. CDR3 DNA: TGCAGCGTCGGGACTACTTTCGGGGAGCTGTTTTTT.

CDR3 protein: CASSVELAGSRVAGELFF. CDR3 in DNA: TGTGCCAGCAGCGTAGAACTAGCCGGGAGTCGGGTCGCCGGGGAGCTGTTTTTT. The chain carries TRBV9 and TRBJ2-2, with D perhaps matching TRBD2 (6 bases). This CDR3 is 18 amino acids long. V lost 0 bases to trimming and J lost 6 bases, with 21 bases between them. The germline V gene has CDR1 SGDLS and CDR2 YYNGEE.

V usage is TRBV7-9 and J usage is TRBJ2-5; tentative D call: TRBD2 (5 bases). This CDR3 region has 16 residues. Germline CDR1 and CDR2: SEHNR and FQNEAQ (reference sequence). V was clipped by 2 bases and J by 1 base, with 14 bases between them. The CDR3 sequence: CASSLLGSAAQETQYF. The CDR3 bases are TGTGCCAGCAGCTTATTGGGCTCAGCGGCCCAAGAGACCCAGTACTTC.

V and J are TRBV5-1 and TRBJ1-2; possibly TRBD1 for D (5 bases). In germline, CDR1 is SGHRS, CDR2 YFSETQ. The CDR3 loop spans 14 amino acids. V was shortened by 6 bases and J by 6 bases, with 18 bases between the two germline ends. The CDR3 loop is CASTPGPGSDGYTF. The CDR3, as DNA: TGCGCCAGCACCCCGGGCCCAGGGAGCGATGGCTACACCTTC.